This paragraph reports one TCR beta chain. The trim removed 6 bases at V and 4 bases at J, leaving 6 bases unmatched. The CDR3 is 15 amino acids. CDR1 and CDR2 from the germline V gene are SGHTA and FQGNSA. The entry originates in a study of blood T cell repertoires in COVID-19. In the study overall: The cDNA or gDNA used as material had been derived from T cells, B-cell-depleted T cells, or PBMCs.

Libraries were prepared by immunoSEQ multiplex PCR; TCRdb keeps only in-frame clonotypes and omits some of them. The sample lists about 130,000 clones; 65% to 90% were seen once. Sequenced material: peripheral blood. The sequence came from a man older than 75 with active or convalescent COVID-19. The chain has TRBV7-2 and TRBJ2-3, with 11 bases that match TRBD2. The CDR3 reads CASRDGLAGSDTQYF. DNA of the CDR3: TGTGCCAGCAGGGATGGACTAGCGGGTTCAGATACGCAGTATTTT.